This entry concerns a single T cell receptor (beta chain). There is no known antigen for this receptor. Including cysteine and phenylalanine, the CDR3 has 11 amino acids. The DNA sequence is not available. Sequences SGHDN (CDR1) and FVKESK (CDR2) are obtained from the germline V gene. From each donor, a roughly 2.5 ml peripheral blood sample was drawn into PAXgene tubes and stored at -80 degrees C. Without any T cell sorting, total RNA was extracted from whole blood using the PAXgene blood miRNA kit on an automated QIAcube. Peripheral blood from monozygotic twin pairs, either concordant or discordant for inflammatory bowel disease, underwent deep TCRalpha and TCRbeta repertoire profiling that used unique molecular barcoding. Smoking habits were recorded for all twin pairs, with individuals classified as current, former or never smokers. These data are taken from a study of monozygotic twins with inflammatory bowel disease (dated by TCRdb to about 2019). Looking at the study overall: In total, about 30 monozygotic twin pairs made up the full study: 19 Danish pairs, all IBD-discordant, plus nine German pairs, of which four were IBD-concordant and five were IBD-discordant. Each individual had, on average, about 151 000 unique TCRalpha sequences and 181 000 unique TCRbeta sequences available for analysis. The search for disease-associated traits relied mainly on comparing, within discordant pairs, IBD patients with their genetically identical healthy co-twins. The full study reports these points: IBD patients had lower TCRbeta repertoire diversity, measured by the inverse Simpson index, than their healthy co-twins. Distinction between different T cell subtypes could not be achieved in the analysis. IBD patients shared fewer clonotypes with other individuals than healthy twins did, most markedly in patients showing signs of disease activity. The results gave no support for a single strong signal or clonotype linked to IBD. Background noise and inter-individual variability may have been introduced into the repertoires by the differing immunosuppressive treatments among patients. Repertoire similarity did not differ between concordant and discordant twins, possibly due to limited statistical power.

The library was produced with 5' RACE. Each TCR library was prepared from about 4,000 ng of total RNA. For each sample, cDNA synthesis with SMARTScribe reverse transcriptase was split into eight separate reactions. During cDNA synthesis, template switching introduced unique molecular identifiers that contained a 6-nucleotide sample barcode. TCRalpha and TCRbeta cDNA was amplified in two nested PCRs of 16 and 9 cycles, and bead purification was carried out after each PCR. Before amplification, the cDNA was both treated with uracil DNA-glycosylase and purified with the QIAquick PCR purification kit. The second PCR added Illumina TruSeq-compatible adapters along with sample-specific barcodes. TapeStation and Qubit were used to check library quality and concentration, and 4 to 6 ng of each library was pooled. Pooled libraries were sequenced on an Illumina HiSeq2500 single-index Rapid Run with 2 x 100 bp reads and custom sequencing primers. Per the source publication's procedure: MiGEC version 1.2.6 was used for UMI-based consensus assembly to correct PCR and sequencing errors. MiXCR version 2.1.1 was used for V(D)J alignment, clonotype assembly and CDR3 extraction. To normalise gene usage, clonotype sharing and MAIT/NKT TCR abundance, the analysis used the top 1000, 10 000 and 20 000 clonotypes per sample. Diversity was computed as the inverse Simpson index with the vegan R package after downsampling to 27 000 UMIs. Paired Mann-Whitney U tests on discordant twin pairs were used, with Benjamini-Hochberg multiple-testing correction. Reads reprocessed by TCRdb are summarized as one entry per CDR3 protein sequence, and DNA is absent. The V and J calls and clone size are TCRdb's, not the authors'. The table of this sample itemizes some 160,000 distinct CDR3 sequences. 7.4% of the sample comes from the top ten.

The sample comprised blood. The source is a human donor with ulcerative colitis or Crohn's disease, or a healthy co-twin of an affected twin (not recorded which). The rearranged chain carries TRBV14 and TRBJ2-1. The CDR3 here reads CASSQDSEQYF.